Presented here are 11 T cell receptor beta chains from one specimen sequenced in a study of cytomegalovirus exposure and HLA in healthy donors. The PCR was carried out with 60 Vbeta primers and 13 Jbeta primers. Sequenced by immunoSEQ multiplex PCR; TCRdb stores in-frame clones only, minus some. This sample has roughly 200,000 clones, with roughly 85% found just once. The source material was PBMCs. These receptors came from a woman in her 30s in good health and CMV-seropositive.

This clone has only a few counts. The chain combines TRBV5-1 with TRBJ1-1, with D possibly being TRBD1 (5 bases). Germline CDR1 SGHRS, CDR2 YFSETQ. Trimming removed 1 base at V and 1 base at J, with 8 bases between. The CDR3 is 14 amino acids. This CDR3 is CASSLQDTNTEAFF. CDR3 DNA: TGCGCCAGCAGCTTGCAGGACACGAACACTGAAGCTTTCTTT. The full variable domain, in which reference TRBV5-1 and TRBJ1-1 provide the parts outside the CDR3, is KAGVTQTPRYLIKTRGQQVTLSCSPISGHRSVSWYQQTPGQGLQFLFEYFSETQRNKGNFPGRFSGRQFSNSRSEMNVSTLELGDSALYLCASSLQDTNTEAFFGQGTRLTVV.

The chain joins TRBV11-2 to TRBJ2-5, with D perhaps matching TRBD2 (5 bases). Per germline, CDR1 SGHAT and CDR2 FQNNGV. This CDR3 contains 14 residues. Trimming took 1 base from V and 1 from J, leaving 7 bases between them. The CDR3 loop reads CASSLGTFQETQYF. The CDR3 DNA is TGTGCCAGCAGCTTAGGGACTTTCCAAGAGACCCAGTACTTC.

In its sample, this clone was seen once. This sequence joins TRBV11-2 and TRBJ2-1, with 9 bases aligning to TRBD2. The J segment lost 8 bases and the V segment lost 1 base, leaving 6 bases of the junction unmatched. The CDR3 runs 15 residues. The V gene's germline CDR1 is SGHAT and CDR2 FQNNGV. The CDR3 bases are TGTGCCAGCAGCTTAGTTAGCGGGAGAGACTATGAGCAGTTCTTC. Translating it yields CASSLVSGRDYEQFF.

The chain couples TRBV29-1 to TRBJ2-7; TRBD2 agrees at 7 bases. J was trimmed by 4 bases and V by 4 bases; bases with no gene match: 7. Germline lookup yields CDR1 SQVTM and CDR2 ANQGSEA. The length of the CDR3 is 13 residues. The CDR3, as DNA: TGCAGCGTTGTGTTCCTAGCGGAATACGAGCAGTACTTC. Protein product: CSVVFLAEYEQYF.

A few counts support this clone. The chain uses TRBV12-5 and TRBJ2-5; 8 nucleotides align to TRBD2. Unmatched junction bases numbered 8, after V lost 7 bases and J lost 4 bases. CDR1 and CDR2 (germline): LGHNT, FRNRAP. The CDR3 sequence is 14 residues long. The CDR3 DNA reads TGTGCTAGTGCCACTAGCGGAGGGGGAGAGACCCAGTACTTC. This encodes CASATSGGGETQYF.

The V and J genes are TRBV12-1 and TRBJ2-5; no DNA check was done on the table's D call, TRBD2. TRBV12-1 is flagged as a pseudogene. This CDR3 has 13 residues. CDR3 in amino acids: CASSSQREETQYF. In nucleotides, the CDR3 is TGTGCCAGCAGCTCCCAGCGGGAAGAGACCCAGTACTTC.

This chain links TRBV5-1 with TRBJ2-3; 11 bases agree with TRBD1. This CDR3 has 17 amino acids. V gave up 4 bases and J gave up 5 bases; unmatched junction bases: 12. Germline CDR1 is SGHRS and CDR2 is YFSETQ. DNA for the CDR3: TGCGCCAGCAGCCCACCCGGACAGGGGGCTAGAGGAGATACGCAGTATTTT. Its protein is CASSPPGQGARGDTQYF.

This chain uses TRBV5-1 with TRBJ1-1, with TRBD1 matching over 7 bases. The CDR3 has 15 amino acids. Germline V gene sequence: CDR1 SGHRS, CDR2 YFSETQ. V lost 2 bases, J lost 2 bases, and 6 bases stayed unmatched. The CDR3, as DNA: TGCGCCAGCAGCTTCTTGACAGGGTCCAACACTGAAGCTTTCTTT. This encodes CASSFLTGSNTEAFF.

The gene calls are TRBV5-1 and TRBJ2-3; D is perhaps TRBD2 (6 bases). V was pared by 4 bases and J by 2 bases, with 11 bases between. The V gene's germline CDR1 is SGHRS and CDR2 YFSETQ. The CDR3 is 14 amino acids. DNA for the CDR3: TGCGCCAGCAGCCCGGGGGAGGTCACAGATACGCAGTATTTT. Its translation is CASSPGEVTDTQYF. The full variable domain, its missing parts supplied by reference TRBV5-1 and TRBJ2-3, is KAGVTQTPRYLIKTRGQQVTLSCSPISGHRSVSWYQQTPGQGLQFLFEYFSETQRNKGNFPGRFSGRQFSNSRSEMNVSTLELGDSALYLCASSPGEVTDTQYFGPGTRLTVL.

The CDR3 region has the DNA TGCGCCAGCAGGTCATCTGGGGCTGACACTGAAGCTTTCTTT. Translating it yields CASRSSGADTEAFF. This rearrangement joins TRBV5-1 to TRBJ1-1, with D possibly matching TRBD1 (5 bases). This CDR3 comprises 14 residues. Germline V gene lookup returns CDR1 SGHRS and CDR2 YFSETQ. The V end was cut by 5 bases, the J end by 3 bases, with 14 bases between.

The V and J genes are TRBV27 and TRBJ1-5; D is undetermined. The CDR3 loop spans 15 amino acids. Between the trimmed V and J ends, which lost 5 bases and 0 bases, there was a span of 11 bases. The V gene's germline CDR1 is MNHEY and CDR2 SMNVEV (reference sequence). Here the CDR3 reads CASSDTAYSNQPQHF. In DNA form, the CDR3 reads TGTGCCAGCAGTGATACAGCTTATAGCAATCAGCCCCAGCATTTT.